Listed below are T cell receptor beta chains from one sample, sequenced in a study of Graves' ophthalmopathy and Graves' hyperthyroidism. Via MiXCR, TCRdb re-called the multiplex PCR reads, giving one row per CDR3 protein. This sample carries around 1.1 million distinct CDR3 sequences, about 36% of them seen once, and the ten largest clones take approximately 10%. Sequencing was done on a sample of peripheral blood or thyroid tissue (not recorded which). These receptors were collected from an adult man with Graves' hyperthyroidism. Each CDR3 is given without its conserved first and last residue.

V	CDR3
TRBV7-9	ASSMTLATVYGYT
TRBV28	ASSRQGRPNQPQH
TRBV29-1	SVVGGDGEAF
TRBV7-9	ASSLGVGDGNGYT
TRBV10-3	AISARRLRGNEQY
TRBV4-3	ASSQQDRGNEKLF
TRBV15	ATSTGTGGGEQY
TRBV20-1	SARDSGLPGNTIY
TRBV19	AGSHGLTGSGANVLT
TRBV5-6	ASSLGTGLFSNQPQH
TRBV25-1	ASVEGRVETQY
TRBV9	ASSVGQPSLGPQH
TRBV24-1	ATSVGGDEDQPQH
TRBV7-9	ASGVDRVDYEQY
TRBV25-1	ASSRLMGPLH
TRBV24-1	ATSSGASYEQY
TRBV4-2	ASSHVGQGYGYT
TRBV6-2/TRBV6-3	AITQLPGKNYEQY
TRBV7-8	ASSLARELETQY
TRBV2	ASSSGGLAGGPYEQY
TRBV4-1	ASSQESSGRTGELF
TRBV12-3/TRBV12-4	ASSPDEAGGRETQY
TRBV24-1	ATSQDTQKETQY
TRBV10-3	AISAGQGFSGGTQY
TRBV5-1	ASSSGQGSGYEQY
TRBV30	AWSVAGRTEAF
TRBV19	ASSIGTGAQPQH